The 11 T cell receptor beta chains listed next were all sequenced from one sample in a study of blood T cell repertoires in COVID-19. Libraries were prepared by immunoSEQ multiplex PCR; TCRdb keeps only in-frame clonotypes and omits some of them. The table lists around 130,000 clones, over 85% of them singletons, with about 4.5% in the top ten. The sequenced material came from peripheral blood. The receptors stem from a man in his 60s with COVID-19, enrolled during active disease.

A remark on this clone: Other DNA sequences of this sample code for an identical CDR3. This chain uses TRBV27 with TRBJ2-1; TRBD2 matches 11 bases. The germline gives CDR1 MNHEY, CDR2 SMNVEV (reference sequence). With 2 bases clipped from V and 7 bases from J, the junction kept 4 bases outside the gene matches. The length of the CDR3 is 15 residues. CDR3 DNA sequence: TGTGCCAGCAGTTTAGTAGCGGGAGGGCAGAATGAGCAGTTCTTC. The encoded protein is CASSLVAGGQNEQFF.

The J gene is TRBJ1-2, the V gene TRBV12-3 or TRBV12-4, with D tentatively TRBD1 (6 bases). This CDR3 has 12 amino acids. The V end lost 3 bases, the J end lost 5 bases, and 7 bases lay between the germline ends. CDR3 sequence: CASSFGTYGYTF. For the CDR3, the DNA is TGTGCCAGCAGTTTCGGGACATATGGCTACACCTTC.

This rearrangement joins TRBV6-5 to TRBJ1-3; no firm D call. Germline-derived CDR1 and CDR2 are MNHEY and SVGAGI. With 7 bases removed from V and 0 bases from J, the gap between germline ends came to 10 bases. This CDR3 spans 14 amino acids. The CDR3 nucleotides read TGTGCCAGCACTTTAAATCCCTCTGGAAACACCATATATTTT. It translates to CASTLNPSGNTIYF.

The V gene is TRBV24-1, the J gene TRBJ1-1, with 9 nucleotides matching TRBD1. There are 15 residues in the CDR3. With V trimmed by 3 bases and J by 1 base, 2 bases remained unmatched. Germline values: CDR1 KGHDR, CDR2 SFDVKD. The CDR3 is CATSDPGQGNTEAFF. In DNA, the CDR3 is TGTGCCACCAGTGATCCGGGACAGGGGAACACTGAAGCTTTCTTT.

This clone was detected a few times. V is TRBV4-2 and J is TRBJ2-3; 13 positions agree with TRBD2. V trimming: 0 bases; J trimming: 5 bases; junction bases outside the gene matches: 11. This CDR3 contains 19 residues. Germline V gene data show CDR1 as LGHNA and CDR2 as YNFKEQ. CDR3 bases: TGTGCCAGCAGCCAAGATCCCGGACTAGCGGGAGAATATAGAGATACGCAGTATTTT. As protein: CASSQDPGLAGEYRDTQYF.

V and J are TRBV6-1 and TRBJ2-7; D uncertain. CDR3 size: 13 residues. Deletions cut 0 bases from V and 7 bases from J, with 10 bases between. CDR1 and CDR2 (germline): MNHNS, SASEGT. CDR3 region: CASSEASVWEQYF. CDR3 coding DNA: TGTGCCAGCAGTGAAGCGTCGGTGTGGGAGCAGTACTTC.

The chain recombines TRBV4-2 with TRBJ1-4; D is ambiguous. CDR1 and CDR2 (germline): LGHNA, YNFKEQ. Trimming cost V 0 bases and J 8 bases, with 13 bases left between them. This CDR3 comprises 15 residues. Here the CDR3 DNA reads TGTGCCAGCAGCCAAGAAACTTTTCCCGTCGAAAAACTGTTTTTT. It is translated as CASSQETFPVEKLFF.

The chain has TRBV24-1 and TRBJ2-1; 10 nucleotides agree with TRBD2. CDR1 and CDR2 (germline): KGHDR, SFDVKD. The junction had 13 bases not matched to a gene; V was cut back by 3 bases and J by 9 bases. The CDR3 length is 17 residues. CDR3 in DNA: TGTGCCACCAGTGATCCCGGCAGCGGGAGGGCCTCACTTGAGCAGTTCTTC. It is translated as CATSDPGSGRASLEQFF.

The chain employs TRBV3-1 (or the pseudogene TRBV3-2) and TRBJ2-1; D unresolved. CDR3 size: 13 residues. In germline, CDR1 is LGHDT, CDR2 YNNKEL (reference sequence). The V and J ends lost 1 base and 4 bases respectively, with 5 bases between them. CDR3 DNA: TGTGCCAGCAGCCAAGGTAGTTACAATGAGCAGTTCTTC. Encoded protein: CASSQGSYNEQFF.

The chain uses TRBV11-2 and TRBJ2-3; 9 bases align to TRBD2. In germline, CDR1 is SGHAT, CDR2 FQNNGV. The CDR3 totals 15 residues. The J segment lost 7 bases and the V segment lost 5 bases, leaving 10 bases of the junction unmatched. In DNA form, the CDR3 reads TGTGCCAGCAGCCTCCGGGGCGGGAGGGCCTATACGCAGTATTTT. This codes for CASSLRGGRAYTQYF.

The V gene is TRBV10-2, the J gene TRBJ1-1, with 10 bases fitting TRBD1. The CDR3 consists of 13 residues. V shed 6 bases and J 5 bases; nucleotides not matched to a gene: 3. Germline V gene data show CDR1 as WSHSY and CDR2 as SAAADI. CDR3 loop: CASRTDRGTEAFF. The CDR3 DNA follows: TGCGCCAGCAGAACGGACAGGGGGACTGAAGCTTTCTTT.